The clone carrying this T cell receptor beta chain came up a few times. These data originate in a study of shared clonotypes between healthy human individuals. Healthy and HIV-negative, the adult donors had no recent acute infections or vaccinations. The CDR3 spans 15 residues. V was pared by 7 bases and J by 0 bases, with 12 bases between. Per the germline V gene, CDR1 is SGHTA and CDR2 is FQGNSA. Every subset had its genomic DNA shared out evenly among several immunoSEQ plates. Study processing details: Sequence data from immunoSEQ were junction-only and lacked quality scores; consequently, filtering differed. Sequenced by immunoSEQ multiplex PCR; TCRdb stores in-frame clones only, minus some. D and trimming were read from the DNA, whereas the V and J calls and clone size are those reported in that table. The sample shows about 490,000 clones, 81% of them seen only once.

J is TRBJ2-2 and V is TRBV7-2; D assignment may be TRBD1 or TRBD2 (6 bases each). The origin of this receptor is a woman aged 40 to 50 in good health. Some clones in this sample may be carry-over from other donors' samples. Input material: PBMCs. In DNA form, the CDR3 reads TGTGCCAGCATCAAGGGGGGAACGAACACCGGGGAGCTGTTTTTT. Translation: CASIKGGTNTGELFF.